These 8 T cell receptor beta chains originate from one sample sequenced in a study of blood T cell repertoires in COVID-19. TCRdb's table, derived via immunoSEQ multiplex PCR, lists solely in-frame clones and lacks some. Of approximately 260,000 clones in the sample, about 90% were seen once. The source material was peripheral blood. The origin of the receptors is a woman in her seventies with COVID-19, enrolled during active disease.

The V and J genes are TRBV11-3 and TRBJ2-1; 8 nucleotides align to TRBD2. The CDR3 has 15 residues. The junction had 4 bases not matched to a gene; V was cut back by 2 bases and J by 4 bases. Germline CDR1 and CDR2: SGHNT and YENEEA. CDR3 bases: TGTGCCAGCAGCTTAAGCGGGGGCCCTTACAATGAGCAGTTCTTC. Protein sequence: CASSLSGGPYNEQFF. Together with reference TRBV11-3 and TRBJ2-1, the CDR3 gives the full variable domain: EAGVVQSPRYKIIEKKQPVAFWCNPISGHNTLYWYLQNLGQGPELLIRYENEEAVDDSQLPKDRFSAERLKGVDSTLKIQPAELGDSAVYLCASSLSGGPYNEQFFGPGTRLTVL.

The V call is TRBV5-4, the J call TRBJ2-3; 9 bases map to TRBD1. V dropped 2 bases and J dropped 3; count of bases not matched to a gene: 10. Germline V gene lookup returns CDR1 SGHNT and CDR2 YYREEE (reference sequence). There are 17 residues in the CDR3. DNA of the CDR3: TGTGCCAGCAGCTTACCAATTAGGGGGACAGGGACAGATACGCAGTATTTT. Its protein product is CASSLPIRGTGTDTQYF.

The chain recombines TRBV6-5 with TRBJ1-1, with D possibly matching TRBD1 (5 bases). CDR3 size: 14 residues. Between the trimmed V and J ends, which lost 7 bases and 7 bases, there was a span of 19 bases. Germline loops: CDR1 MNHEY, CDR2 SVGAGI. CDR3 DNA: TGTGCCAGCACCCCGACAGATGGAAATAGTGAAGCTTTCTTT. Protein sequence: CASTPTDGNSEAFF.

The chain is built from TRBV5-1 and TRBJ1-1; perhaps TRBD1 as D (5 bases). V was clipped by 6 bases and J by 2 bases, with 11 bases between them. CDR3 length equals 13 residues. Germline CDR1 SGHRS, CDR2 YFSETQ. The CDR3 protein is CASMKGANTEAFF. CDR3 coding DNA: TGCGCCAGCATGAAAGGGGCTAACACTGAAGCTTTCTTT.

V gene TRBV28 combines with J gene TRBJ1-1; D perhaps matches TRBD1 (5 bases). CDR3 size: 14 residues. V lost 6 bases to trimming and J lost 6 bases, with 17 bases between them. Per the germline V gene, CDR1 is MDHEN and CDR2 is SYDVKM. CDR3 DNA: TGTGCCAGCAGCCCGGAATGGGGCGATCCTGAAGCTTTCTTT. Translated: CASSPEWGDPEAFF.

The CDR3 here is CASSMEDRRNSPLHF. The CDR3 DNA reads as TGTGCCAGTAGTATGGAGGACAGGAGAAATTCACCCCTCCACTTT. The V call is TRBV19, the J call TRBJ1-6; 7 bases are a match to TRBD1. Germline V gene sequence: CDR1 LNHDA, CDR2 SQIVND (reference sequence). V lost 3 bases, J lost 7 bases, and 6 bases stayed unmatched. The CDR3 runs 15 residues.

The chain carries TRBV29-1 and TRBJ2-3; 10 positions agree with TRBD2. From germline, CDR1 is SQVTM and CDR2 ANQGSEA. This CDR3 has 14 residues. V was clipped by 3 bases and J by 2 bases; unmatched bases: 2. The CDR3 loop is CSVDSGRATDTQYF. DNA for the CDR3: TGCAGCGTTGACAGCGGGAGGGCCACAGATACGCAGTATTTT.

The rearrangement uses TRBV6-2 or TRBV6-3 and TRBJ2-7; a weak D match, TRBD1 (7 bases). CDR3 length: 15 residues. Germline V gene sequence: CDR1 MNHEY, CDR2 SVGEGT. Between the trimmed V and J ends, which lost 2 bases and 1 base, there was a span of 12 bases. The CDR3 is CASSYTQGGSYEQYF. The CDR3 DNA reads TGTGCCAGCAGTTACACGCAGGGGGGTTCCTACGAGCAGTACTTC.